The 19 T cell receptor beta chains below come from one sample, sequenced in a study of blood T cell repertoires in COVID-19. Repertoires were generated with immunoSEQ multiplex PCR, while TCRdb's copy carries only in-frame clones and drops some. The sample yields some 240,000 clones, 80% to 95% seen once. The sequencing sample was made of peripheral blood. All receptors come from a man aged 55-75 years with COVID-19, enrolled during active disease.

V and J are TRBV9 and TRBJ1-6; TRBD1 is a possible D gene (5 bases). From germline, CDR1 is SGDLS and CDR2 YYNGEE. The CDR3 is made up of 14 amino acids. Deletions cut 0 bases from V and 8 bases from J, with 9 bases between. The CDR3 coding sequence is TGTGCCAGCAGCGTAGGGGGGGTTTATTCACCCCTCCACTTT. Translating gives CASSVGGVYSPLHF.

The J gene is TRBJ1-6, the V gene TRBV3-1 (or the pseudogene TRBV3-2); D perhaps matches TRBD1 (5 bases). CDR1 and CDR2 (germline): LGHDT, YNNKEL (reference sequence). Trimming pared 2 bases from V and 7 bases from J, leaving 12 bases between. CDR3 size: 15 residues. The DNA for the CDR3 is TGTGCCAGCAGCCAACCAGGGAGGTTGAATTCACCCCTCCACTTT. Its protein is CASSQPGRLNSPLHF.

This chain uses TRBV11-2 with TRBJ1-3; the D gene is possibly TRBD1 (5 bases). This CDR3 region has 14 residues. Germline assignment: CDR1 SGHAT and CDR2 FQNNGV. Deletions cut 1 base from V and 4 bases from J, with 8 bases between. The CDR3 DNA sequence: TGTGCCAGCAGCTTAGCAGGGTCAGGAAACACCATATATTTT. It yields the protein CASSLAGSGNTIYF.

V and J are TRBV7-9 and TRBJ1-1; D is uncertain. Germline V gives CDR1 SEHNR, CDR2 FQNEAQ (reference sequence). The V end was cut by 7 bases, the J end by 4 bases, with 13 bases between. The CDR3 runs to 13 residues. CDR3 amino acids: CASKLGQSTEAFF. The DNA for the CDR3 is TGTGCCAGCAAATTGGGCCAGTCCACTGAAGCTTTCTTT.

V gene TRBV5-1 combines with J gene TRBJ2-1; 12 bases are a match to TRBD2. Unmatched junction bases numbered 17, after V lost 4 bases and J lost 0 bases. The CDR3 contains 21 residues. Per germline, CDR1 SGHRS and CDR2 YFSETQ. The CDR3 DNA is TGCGCCAGCAGCGTGTATAATCCGACTAGCGGGAGAGTCAGCTCCTACAATGAGCAGTTCTTC. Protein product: CASSVYNPTSGRVSSYNEQFF.

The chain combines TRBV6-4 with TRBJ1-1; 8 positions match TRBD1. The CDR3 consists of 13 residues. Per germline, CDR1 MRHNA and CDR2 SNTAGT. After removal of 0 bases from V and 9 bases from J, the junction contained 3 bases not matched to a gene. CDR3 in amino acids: CASSDSDRDKAFF. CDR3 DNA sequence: TGTGCCAGCAGTGACTCGGACAGGGATAAAGCTTTCTTT.

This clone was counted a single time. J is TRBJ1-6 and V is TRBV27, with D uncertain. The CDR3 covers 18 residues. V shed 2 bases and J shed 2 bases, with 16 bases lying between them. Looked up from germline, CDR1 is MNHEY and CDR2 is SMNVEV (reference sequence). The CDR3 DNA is TGTGCCAGCAGTTTAGCGGGAGAACGCGGACCCTATAATTCACCCCTCCACTTT. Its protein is CASSLAGERGPYNSPLHF.

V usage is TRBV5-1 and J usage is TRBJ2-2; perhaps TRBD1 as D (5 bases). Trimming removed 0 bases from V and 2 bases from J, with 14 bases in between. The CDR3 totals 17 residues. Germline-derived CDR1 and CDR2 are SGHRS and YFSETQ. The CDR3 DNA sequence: TGCGCCAGCAGCTTGGCCGCAAGGGGCACAAACACCGGGGAGCTGTTTTTT. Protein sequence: CASSLAARGTNTGELFF.

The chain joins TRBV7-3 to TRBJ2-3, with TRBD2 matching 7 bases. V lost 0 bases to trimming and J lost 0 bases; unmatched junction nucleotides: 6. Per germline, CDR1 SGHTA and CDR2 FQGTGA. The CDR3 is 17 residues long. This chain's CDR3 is CASSLTASGPSTDTQYF. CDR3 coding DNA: TGTGCCAGCAGCTTAACGGCTAGCGGACCAAGCACAGATACGCAGTATTTT.

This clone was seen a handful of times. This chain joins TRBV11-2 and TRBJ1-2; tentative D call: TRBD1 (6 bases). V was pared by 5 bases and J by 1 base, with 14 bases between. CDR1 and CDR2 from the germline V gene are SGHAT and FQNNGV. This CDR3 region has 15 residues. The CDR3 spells CASSNRDTINYGYTF. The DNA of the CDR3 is TGTGCCAGCAGCAACCGGGACACCATTAACTATGGCTACACCTTC.

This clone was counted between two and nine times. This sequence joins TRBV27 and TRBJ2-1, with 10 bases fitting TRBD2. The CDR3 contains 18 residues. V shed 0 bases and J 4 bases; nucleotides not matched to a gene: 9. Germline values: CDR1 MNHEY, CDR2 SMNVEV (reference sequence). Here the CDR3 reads CASSLSGLSAGGYNEQFF. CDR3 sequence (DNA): TGTGCCAGCAGTTTATCCGGCCTTTCAGCGGGAGGGTACAATGAGCAGTTCTTC.

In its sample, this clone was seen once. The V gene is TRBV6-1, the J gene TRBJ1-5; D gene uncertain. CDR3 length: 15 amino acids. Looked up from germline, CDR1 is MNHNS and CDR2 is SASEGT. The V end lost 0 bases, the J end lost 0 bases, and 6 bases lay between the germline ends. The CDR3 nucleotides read TGTGCCAGCAGTGAAGCTCCCTATAGCAATCAGCCCCAGCATTTT. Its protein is CASSEAPYSNQPQHF.

The CDR3 is CASRDRTASGYEQYF. The DNA for the CDR3 is TGTGCCAGCAGGGACCGGACAGCCTCTGGCTACGAGCAGTACTTC. V usage is TRBV2 and J usage is TRBJ2-7; tentatively, D is TRBD1 (6 bases). Germline V gene data show CDR1 as SNHLY and CDR2 as FYNNEI. CDR3 length: 15 residues. V gave up 6 bases and J gave up 3 bases, with 18 bases separating them.

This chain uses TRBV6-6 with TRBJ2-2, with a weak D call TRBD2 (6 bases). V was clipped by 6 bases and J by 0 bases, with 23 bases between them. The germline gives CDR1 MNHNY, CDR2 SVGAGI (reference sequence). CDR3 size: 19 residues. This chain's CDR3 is CASSRPRYFSGSNTGELFF. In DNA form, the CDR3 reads TGTGCCAGCAGCCGACCTAGATATTTTAGCGGTTCGAACACCGGGGAGCTGTTTTTT.

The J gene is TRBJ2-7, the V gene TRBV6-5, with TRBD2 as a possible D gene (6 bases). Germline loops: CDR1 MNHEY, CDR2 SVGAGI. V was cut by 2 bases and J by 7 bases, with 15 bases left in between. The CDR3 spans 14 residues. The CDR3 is CASSYGRSRGEQYF. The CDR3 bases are TGTGCCAGCAGTTACGGGAGGTCGCGTGGGGAGCAGTACTTC.

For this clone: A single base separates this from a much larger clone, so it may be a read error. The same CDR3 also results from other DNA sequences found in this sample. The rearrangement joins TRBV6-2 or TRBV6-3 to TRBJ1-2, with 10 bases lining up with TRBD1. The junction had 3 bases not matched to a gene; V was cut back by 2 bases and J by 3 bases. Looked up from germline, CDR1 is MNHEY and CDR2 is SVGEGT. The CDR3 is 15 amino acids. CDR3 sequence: CASSYVGQGDYGYTF. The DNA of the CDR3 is TGTGCCAGCAGTTACGTAGGACAGGGGGACTATGGCTACACCTTC.

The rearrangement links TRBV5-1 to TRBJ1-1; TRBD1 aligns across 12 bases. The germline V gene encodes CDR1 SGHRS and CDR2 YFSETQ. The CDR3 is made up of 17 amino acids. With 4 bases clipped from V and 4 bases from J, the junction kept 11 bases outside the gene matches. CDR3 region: CASSRLGGQGASTEAFF. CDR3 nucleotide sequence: TGCGCCAGCAGCCGCCTTGGGGGACAGGGGGCGTCCACTGAAGCTTTCTTT. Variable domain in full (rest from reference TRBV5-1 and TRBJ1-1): KAGVTQTPRYLIKTRGQQVTLSCSPISGHRSVSWYQQTPGQGLQFLFEYFSETQRNKGNFPGRFSGRQFSNSRSEMNVSTLELGDSALYLCASSRLGGQGASTEAFFGQGTRLTVV.

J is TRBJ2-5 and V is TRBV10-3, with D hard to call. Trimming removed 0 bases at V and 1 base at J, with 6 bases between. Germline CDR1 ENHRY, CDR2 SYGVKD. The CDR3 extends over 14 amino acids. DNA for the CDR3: TGTGCCATCAGTGAGTCGTCTATCCAAGAGACCCAGTACTTC. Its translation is CAISESSIQETQYF.

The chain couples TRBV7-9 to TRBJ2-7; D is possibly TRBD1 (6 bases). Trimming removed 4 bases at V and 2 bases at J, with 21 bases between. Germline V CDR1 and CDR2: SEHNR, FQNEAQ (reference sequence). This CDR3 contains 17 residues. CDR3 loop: CASSSLPDRLGPYEQYF. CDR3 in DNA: TGTGCCAGCAGCTCATTACCAGACAGGTTGGGGCCCTACGAGCAGTACTTC.